Below are 29 T cell receptor beta chains sequenced from a single sample in a study of cytomegalovirus exposure and HLA in healthy donors. The PCR employed 60 Vbeta primers together with 13 Jbeta primers. Only in-frame clones appear in the TCRdb table, and some are missing; sequencing was by immunoSEQ multiplex PCR. The table lists approximately 140,000 clones, around 84% of them singletons. Sequences were obtained from PBMCs. These receptors all stem from a man between 50 and 59 years old in good health and CMV-seronegative.

V is TRBV7-8 and J is TRBJ1-4, with a weak D call TRBD1 (6 bases). The ends were cut back, 1 base at V and 6 bases at J, with 9 bases in the middle. This CDR3 is built from 14 residues. CDR1 and CDR2 (germline): SGHVS, FQNEAQ. In nucleotides, the CDR3 is TGTGCCAGCAGCTTAGTCCCAGGGGATGAAAAACTGTTTTTT. This codes for CASSLVPGDEKLFF. Full variable domain (rest looked up from reference TRBV7-8 and TRBJ1-4): GAGVSQSPRYKVAKRGQDVALRCDPISGHVSLFWYQQALGQGPEFLTYFQNEAQLDKSGLPSDRFFAERPEGSVSTLKIQRTQQEDSAVYLCASSLVPGDEKLFFGSGTQLSVL.

The sample holds one count of this clone. The chain has TRBV6-5 and TRBJ1-2; 9 nucleotides align to TRBD1. With 6 bases clipped from V and 7 bases from J, the junction kept 9 bases outside the gene matches. There are 14 residues in the CDR3. Germline V CDR1 and CDR2: MNHEY, SVGAGI. CDR3 amino acids: CASRLGQGIFGYTF. CDR3 coding DNA: TGTGCCAGCAGGCTGGGACAGGGAATCTTTGGCTACACCTTC.

The rearrangement joins TRBV2 to TRBJ1-2, with D perhaps matching TRBD1 (6 bases). The germline gives CDR1 SNHLY, CDR2 FYNNEI. This CDR3 is 12 amino acids long. V was cut by 11 bases and J by 5 bases, with 15 bases left in between. CDR3 nucleotides: TGTGCCGGTCACAGGGTTGGGTATGGCTACACCTTC. Its protein product is CAGHRVGYGYTF. The whole variable domain, filled in from reference TRBV2 and TRBJ1-2, reads EPEVTQTPSHQVTQMGQEVILRCVPISNHLYFYWYRQILGQKVEFLVSFYNNEISEKSEIFDDQFSVERPDGSNFTLKIRSTKLEDSAMYFCAGHRVGYGYTFGSGTRLTVV.

The chain carries TRBV7-9 and TRBJ1-1; possibly TRBD1 for D (6 bases). Germline values: CDR1 SEHNR, CDR2 FQNEAQ (reference sequence). This CDR3 is built from 15 residues. The V end lost 1 base, the J end lost 0 bases, and 9 bases lay between the germline ends. The CDR3 DNA reads TGTGCCAGCAGCTTAGGCGACAGGATGAACACTGAAGCTTTCTTT. It specifies CASSLGDRMNTEAFF.

This sequence joins TRBV4-3 and TRBJ2-5; 12 nucleotides match TRBD2. Near its end, the DNA agrees better with TRBJ2-7, so the J call may be wrong. CDR1 is LGHNA, CDR2 YSLEER, per germline. The CDR3 spans 16 residues. The CDR3: CASSPGLAGSSYEQYF. CDR3 nucleotides: TGCGCCAGCAGCCCCGGACTAGCGGGGAGCTCCTACGAGCAGTACTTC.

This clone was detected only a few times. The genes are TRBV4-2 and TRBJ1-1; the D gene is possibly TRBD1 (5 bases). The CDR3 runs 15 residues. CDR1 is LGHNA and CDR2 is YNFKEQ in the germline V gene. Trimming took off 1 base at V and 7 bases at J, with 16 bases between the two ends. The CDR3 region is CASSQGKPGFGEAFF. In nucleotides, the CDR3 is TGTGCCAGCAGCCAAGGAAAGCCAGGGTTCGGTGAAGCTTTCTTT.

The V call is TRBV15, the J call TRBJ2-7; possible D gene TRBD1, 7 bases. Germline V gene lookup returns CDR1 LNHNV and CDR2 YYDKDF (reference sequence). CDR3 length equals 15 residues. V shed 4 bases and J shed 2 bases, with 15 bases lying between them. CDR3 protein: CATSTQGGTPYEQYF. The CDR3, as DNA: TGTGCCACCAGCACTCAGGGGGGAACCCCCTACGAGCAGTACTTC.

This clone was seen a few times. The chain carries TRBV30 and TRBJ2-5; possible D gene TRBD2, 5 bases. CDR3 length equals 16 residues. Germline loops: CDR1 GTSNPN, CDR2 SVGIG (reference sequence). V lost 0 bases, J lost 2 bases, and 16 bases lay in between. As DNA, the CDR3 is TGTGCCTGGAGTGTAGGGTCCCGTACTAGTCAAGAGACCCAGTACTTC. It translates to CAWSVGSRTSQETQYF.

A single count supports this clone. The chain is built from TRBV5-1 and TRBJ1-5; no reliable D call. Trimming removed 2 bases at V and 4 bases at J, with 7 bases between. This CDR3 spans 13 amino acids. CDR1 is SGHRS, CDR2 YFSETQ, per germline. The DNA of the CDR3 is TGCGCCAGCAGCTTAGCACCTAATCAGCCCCAGCATTTT. Its translation: CASSLAPNQPQHF. Supplemented by reference TRBV5-1 and TRBJ1-5, the full variable domain reads KAGVTQTPRYLIKTRGQQVTLSCSPISGHRSVSWYQQTPGQGLQFLFEYFSETQRNKGNFPGRFSGRQFSNSRSEMNVSTLELGDSALYLCASSLAPNQPQHFGDGTRLSIL.

This chain connects TRBV4-3 to TRBJ1-4; possibly TRBD1 for D (5 bases). The CDR3 has 14 amino acids. CDR1 is LGHNA and CDR2 is YSLEER in the germline V gene. V was clipped by 4 bases and J by 10 bases, with 16 bases between them. The CDR3, as DNA: TGCGCCAGCAGCCCAGGGTCCGTAAGGGGAAAACTGTTTTTT. Its protein is CASSPGSVRGKLFF.

The V call is TRBV11-2, the J call TRBJ1-2, with D possibly TRBD1 on 6 matching bases. Germline CDR1 is SGHAT and CDR2 is FQNNGV. Trimming removed 4 bases from V and 3 bases from J, with 12 bases in between. The CDR3 covers 14 residues. Here the CDR3 reads CASSYDRRDYGYTF. The CDR3 coding sequence is TGTGCCAGCAGCTACGACAGGCGGGACTATGGCTACACCTTC.

CDR3 region: CASSLGGRGETQYF. The CDR3 DNA reads TGTGCCAGCAGCTTAGGGGGTAGGGGGGAGACCCAGTACTTC. The chain is built from TRBV7-3 and TRBJ2-5, with D possibly matching TRBD1 (6 bases). Trimming stripped 2 bases from V and 5 bases from J, with 12 bases between. CDR3 length: 14 amino acids. CDR1 is SGHTA, CDR2 FQGTGA, per germline.

V usage is TRBV11-2 and J usage is TRBJ1-2, with 7 nucleotides matching TRBD1. This CDR3 has 14 amino acids. CDR1 and CDR2 from the germline V gene are SGHAT and FQNNGV. V lost 5 bases and J lost 4; bases outside the gene matches: 7. The CDR3 region is CASSLQTGPYGYTF. DNA for the CDR3: TGTGCCAGCAGCCTTCAGACAGGGCCCTATGGCTACACCTTC.

The chain recombines TRBV4-3 with TRBJ1-1, with no clear D. The CDR3 totals 16 residues. V lost 4 bases and J 0 bases, leaving 15 bases between the germline ends. In germline, CDR1 is LGHNA, CDR2 YSLEER. CDR3 bases: TGCGCCAGCAGCCTCCATTTATCTAGTTTGAACACTGAAGCTTTCTTT. Protein product: CASSLHLSSLNTEAFF.

V is TRBV5-8 and J is TRBJ1-2; D gene uncertain. CDR1 is SGHTS and CDR2 is YDEGEE in the germline V gene. The CDR3 is 14 residues long. V lost 6 bases to trimming and J lost 7 bases, with 19 bases between them. The CDR3 here is CASIRTPGYGGYTF. CDR3 DNA: TGTGCCAGCATTCGCACCCCGGGGTACGGTGGCTACACCTTC.

This sequence joins TRBV7-3 and TRBJ1-1; no firm D call. The CDR3 spans 15 residues. V was trimmed by 2 bases and J by 2 bases, leaving 12 bases between them. The germline CDR1 and CDR2 sequences are SGHTA and FQGTGA. The CDR3 loop reads CASSLLGSHNTEAFF. The CDR3 DNA is TGTGCCAGCAGCTTACTCGGGAGCCATAACACTGAAGCTTTCTTT.

This sequence joins TRBV10-3 and TRBJ1-2; 9 bases match TRBD1. The CDR3 covers 13 residues. Losses at the gene ends were 8 bases for V and 8 bases for J; bases not matched to a gene: 9. CDR1 is ENHRY, CDR2 SYGVKD, per germline. The chain's CDR3 is CAIAKTGGSGYTF. The CDR3 bases are TGTGCCATCGCGAAGACAGGGGGAAGCGGCTACACCTTC.

The rearrangement uses TRBV2 and TRBJ2-4; 9 bases are a match to TRBD1. CDR3 length equals 18 residues. Germline assignment: CDR1 SNHLY and CDR2 FYNNEI. The trim removed 6 bases at V and 0 bases at J, leaving 12 bases unmatched. DNA for the CDR3: TGTGCCAGCAGGCTAACCTCGGGACAGGGAACAGCCAAAAACATTCAGTACTTC. The encoded protein is CASRLTSGQGTAKNIQYF.

The chain combines TRBV11-3 with TRBJ1-2, with 9 bases lining up with TRBD1. This CDR3 region has 17 residues. The V and J ends lost 11 bases and 3 bases, in that order; junction bases with no gene match: 19. Germline V gene sequence: CDR1 SGHNT, CDR2 YENEEA. CDR3 bases: TGTGCCGGACTAGAGACAGGGGGGTCTGGGGGAGACTATGGCTACACCTTC. As protein: CAGLETGGSGGDYGYTF. Full variable domain (missing parts from reference TRBV11-3 and TRBJ1-2): EAGVVQSPRYKIIEKKQPVAFWCNPISGHNTLYWYLQNLGQGPELLIRYENEEAVDDSQLPKDRFSAERLKGVDSTLKIQPAELGDSAVYLCAGLETGGSGGDYGYTFGSGTRLTVV.

CDR3: CASSQATGRYGYTF. DNA of the CDR3: TGCGCCAGCAGCCAAGCGACAGGGCGCTATGGCTACACCTTC. The gene calls are TRBV4-1 and TRBJ1-2, with 7 bases identical to TRBD1. This CDR3 spans 14 amino acids. V shed 1 base, J shed 4 bases, and the junction held 3 bases outside the gene matches. Germline lookup yields CDR1 MGHRA and CDR2 YSYEKL.

The V gene is TRBV5-1, the J gene TRBJ2-3; 12 nucleotides match TRBD2. Per the germline V gene, CDR1 is SGHRS and CDR2 is YFSETQ. This CDR3 spans 17 amino acids. J was trimmed by 3 bases and V by 3 bases; bases with no gene match: 8. The CDR3 spells CASSSYSLAGGTDTQYF. CDR3 coding DNA: TGCGCCAGCAGCTCCTACTCACTAGCGGGGGGAACAGATACGCAGTATTTT. Variable domain in full (rest from reference TRBV5-1 and TRBJ2-3): KAGVTQTPRYLIKTRGQQVTLSCSPISGHRSVSWYQQTPGQGLQFLFEYFSETQRNKGNFPGRFSGRQFSNSRSEMNVSTLELGDSALYLCASSSYSLAGGTDTQYFGPGTRLTVL.

The chain uses TRBV27 and TRBJ1-6; D ambiguous. The germline V and J ends were trimmed by 2 bases and 8 bases, with 16 bases remaining between them. The CDR3 is made up of 16 amino acids. Germline V CDR1 and CDR2: MNHEY, SMNVEV (reference sequence). CDR3 loop: CASSLMVGRGYSPLHF. CDR3 coding DNA: TGTGCCAGCAGTTTAATGGTCGGACGCGGGTATTCACCCCTCCACTTT.

This clone has just one count. The germline gene is not matched at one end of the junction; a read error may be the cause. The rearrangement joins TRBV7-7 to TRBJ2-5; maybe TRBD2 (6 bases). CDR1 is SSHAT, CDR2 FNYEAQ, per germline (reference sequence). The CDR3 is 13 amino acids. The CDR3 reads CASSTGVLETQYF. In DNA form, the CDR3 reads TGTGCTAGCAGCACGGGGGTATTAGAGACCCAGTACTTC.

This chain connects TRBV6-6 to TRBJ2-1; TRBD2 might be the D (6 bases). V was clipped by 3 bases and J by 8 bases, with 8 bases between them. In germline, CDR1 is MNHNY, CDR2 SVGAGI (reference sequence). The CDR3 consists of 12 residues. CDR3 nucleotide sequence: TGTGCCAGCAGTTATCCGGGAGATGAGCAGTTCTTC. Protein product: CASSYPGDEQFF.

This rearrangement joins TRBV7-2 to TRBJ1-2; 7 nucleotides align to TRBD1. Trimming took 2 bases from V and 6 from J; bases not matched to a gene: 12. Germline V CDR1 and CDR2: SGHTA, FQGNSA. The length of the CDR3 is 16 residues. This chain's CDR3 is CASSLYRNGQANGYTF. The CDR3 nucleotides are TGTGCCAGCAGCTTATACCGCAATGGACAGGCAAATGGCTACACCTTC.

J is TRBJ2-1 and V is TRBV5-4; TRBD1 aligns across 7 bases. Germline V gives CDR1 SGHNT, CDR2 YYREEE (reference sequence). Trimming at V came to 0 bases and at J to 1 base, leaving 4 bases not matched to a gene. CDR3 size: 16 residues. This chain's CDR3 is CASSLDQTGSYNEQFF. The CDR3 bases are TGTGCCAGCAGCTTGGATCAGACAGGGTCCTACAATGAGCAGTTCTTC.

The chain is built from TRBV12-5 and TRBJ1-2; 9 nucleotides align to TRBD1. CDR3 size: 16 residues. Germline loops: CDR1 LGHNT, CDR2 FRNRAP. V lost 2 bases to trimming and J lost 6 bases; unmatched junction nucleotides: 10. CDR3 sequence: CASGLQATGGSHGYTF. CDR3 nucleotides: TGTGCTAGTGGTTTGCAGGCGACAGGGGGAAGTCATGGCTACACCTTC.

The rearrangement joins TRBV10-1 to TRBJ1-1, with TRBD1 matching 10 bases. From germline, CDR1 is WNHNN and CDR2 SYGVQD (reference sequence). The CDR3 consists of 14 residues. With 3 bases clipped from V and 8 bases from J, the junction kept 6 bases outside the gene matches. The CDR3 DNA follows: TGCGCCAGCAGTGACCCTGGACAGGGGGGGGAAGCTTTCTTT. The encoded protein is CASSDPGQGGEAFF.

The chain carries TRBV19 and TRBJ2-1, with a weak D call TRBD1 (6 bases). This CDR3 spans 15 amino acids. Germline V gives CDR1 LNHDA, CDR2 SQIVND (reference sequence). Between the trimmed V and J ends, which lost 5 bases and 0 bases, there was a span of 11 bases. The CDR3 nucleotides are TGTGCCAGTAGTCACCGGGACAACTCCTACAATGAGCAGTTCTTC. Translating gives CASSHRDNSYNEQFF.